These T cell receptor beta chains were read from a single sample in a study of T cell repertoires in cytomegalovirus infection. Each CDR3 protein gets one entry after TCRdb re-called the reads with MiXCR. The table lists some 180,000 distinct CDR3 sequences, about 18% of them singletons. Sequencing was performed on CD8+ T cells from PBMCs. The source is a human donor in good health (CMV status not recorded). Some clones in this sample may be carry-over from other donors' samples. Both conserved end residues are part of each CDR3. The order of the fields is V gene, J gene, CDR3 protein.

TRBV12-3/TRBV12-4,TRBJ1-4,CASSLLEKLFF
TRBV4-1,TRBJ2-7,CASSQDDRGTSEQYF
TRBV4-2,TRBJ2-7,CASSLNPGQVGEQYF
TRBV7-6,TRBJ2-2,CASSLTGFTGELFF
TRBV7-6,TRBJ1-1,CASSSDRGKTFF
TRBV7-9,TRBJ2-1,CASSRLTGGSNEQFF
TRBV20-1,TRBJ1-2,CSARHPDHYGYTF
TRBV24-1,TRBJ2-2,CATSEQINTGELFF
TRBV20-1,TRBJ2-1,CSARDPSLAGVSYNEQFF
TRBV7-6,TRBJ1-6,CASRSRDIDNSPLHF
TRBV29-1,TRBJ1-1,CSVDGRRERAGGGTEAFF
TRBV7-2,TRBJ2-7,CASTDGSSYEQYF
TRBV7-9,TRBJ2-7,CASSFSQGRSHEQYF
TRBV6-1,TRBJ2-3,CASRAGTSGGDSDTQYF
TRBV12-3/TRBV12-4,TRBJ1-1,CASKTGNTEAFF
TRBV6-2/TRBV6-3,TRBJ1-1,CASSYSTGNTEAFF
TRBV4-3,TRBJ2-1,CASSPQASGGIDEQFF
TRBV4-1,TRBJ2-3,CASSQERVLPVDTQYF
TRBV6-5,TRBJ1-2,CASRIGTDGYTF
TRBV7-9,TRBJ2-1,CASSARDGLGGDSNNEQFF